Sequencing of this T cell receptor (beta chain) was carried out in a study of T cells in Graves' hyperthyroidism and ophthalmopathy. Germline lookup yields CDR1 SGHKS and CDR2 YYEKEE (reference sequence). CDR3 length equals 15 residues. V lost 1 base, J lost 3 bases, and 13 bases lay in between. Exclusion followed for patients with uncontrolled infection, other autoimmune disease, pregnancy or lactation. The TCR beta CDR3 regions underwent amplification using RNA transcripts as the source. HTBI primers were the set used in a first-round RT-PCR of the TCR CDR3. TCRdb re-analysed the multiplex PCR reads in MiXCR, keeping a single row per CDR3 protein. The repertoire holds approximately 510,000 distinct CDR3 sequences, with 40% to 50% as singletons.

The J gene is TRBJ2-5, the V gene TRBV5-5, with no clear D. This receptor was taken from an adult woman with Graves' disease, either hyperthyroidism or ophthalmopathy (not recorded which). Sequences were obtained from peripheral blood or thyroid tissue (not recorded which). The CDR3 DNA follows: TGTGCCAGCAGCTTGACTCTACTATCGAAAGAGACCCAGTACTTC. Amino acids: CASSLTLLSKETQYF.